This TCR beta chain was identified during a study of cytomegalovirus exposure and HLA in healthy donors. The CDR3 sequence is 13 residues long. Looked up from germline, CDR1 is SEHNR and CDR2 is FQNEAQ (reference sequence). V lost 1 base to trimming and J lost 6 bases; unmatched junction nucleotides: 0. PCR primers comprised 60 Vbeta and 13 Jbeta primers. Profiling relied on immunoSEQ multiplex PCR, and the TCRdb table lists in-frame clones only, not all of them. The sample shows 120,000 or so clones, roughly 85% of them seen only once. This clonotype was sampled from a woman between 40 and 55 years old in good health and CMV-seropositive. The sample was PBMCs. The chain has TRBV7-9 and TRBJ2-1, with 7 bases lining up with TRBD2. This chain's CDR3 is CASSLGGSNEQFF. CDR3 DNA sequence: TGTGCCAGCAGCTTAGGCGGGAGCAATGAGCAGTTCTTC.